This TCR beta chain is drawn from a study of human T cells and chemical hapten exposure. Study-wide results and limits: There was no change with DPC sensitization in TCRs above 1 in 1000 frequency.

The library labeled individual cDNA molecules by adding unique molecular identifiers to them. Authors' processing steps: TCRs per sample had a median of approximately 88,000 and ranged from 23,224 to 690,600. TCRdb processed the RACE reads anew with MiXCR; each CDR3 protein has one entry. TCRdb's processing, not the study's, gives the V and J calls here. Among some 46,000 distinct CDR3 sequences listed, about 4.5% were seen once. Time point indicated: healthy volunteer bleed at 2 weeks. Unfractionated whole blood was the source from which total RNA was extracted. Trimming took 4 bases from V and 8 from J, leaving 9 bases between them. In germline, CDR1 is MNHEY, CDR2 SVGAGI. The CDR3 totals 13 residues. This clonotype came up a few times. Its specificity is unknown.

Sample: whole blood. The V call is TRBV6-5, the J call TRBJ1-6; D is unresolved. The receptor's source is a female donor in good health. Some clones in this sample may be carry-over from other donors' samples. In nucleotides, the CDR3 is TGTGCCAGCAGTTGGACTGGGGATTCACCCCTCCACTTT. Its protein product is CASSWTGDSPLHF.